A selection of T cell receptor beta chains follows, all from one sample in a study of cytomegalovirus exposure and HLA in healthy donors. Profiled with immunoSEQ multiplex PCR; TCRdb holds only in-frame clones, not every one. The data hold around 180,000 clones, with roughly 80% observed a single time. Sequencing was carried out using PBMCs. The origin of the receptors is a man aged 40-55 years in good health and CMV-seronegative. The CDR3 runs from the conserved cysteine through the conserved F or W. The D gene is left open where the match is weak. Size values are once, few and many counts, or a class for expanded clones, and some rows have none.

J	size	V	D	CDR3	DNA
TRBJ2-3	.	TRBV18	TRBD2	CASSQGSGAGTDTQYF	TGTGCCAGCTCCCAGGGTAGCGGGGCGGGCACAGATACGCAGTATTTT
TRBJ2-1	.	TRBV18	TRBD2	CASSSLGGSSYNEQFF	TGTGCCAGCTCATCTCTTGGCGGGAGCTCCTACAATGAGCAGTTCTTC
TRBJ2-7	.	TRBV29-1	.	CSVVPRGKNEQYF	TGCAGCGTTGTTCCCAGGGGAAAGAACGAGCAGTACTTC
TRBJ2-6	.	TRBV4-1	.	CASSQDNAGSGANVLTF	TGCGCCAGCAGCCAAGATAATGCGGGGTCTGGGGCCAACGTCCTGACTTTC
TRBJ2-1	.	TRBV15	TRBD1	CATSTGTGGNEQFF	TGTGCCACCAGCACCGGGACAGGAGGGAATGAGCAGTTCTTC
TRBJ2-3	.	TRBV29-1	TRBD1	CSVESDRVTDTQYF	TGCAGCGTTGAATCGGACAGGGTCACAGATACGCAGTATTTT
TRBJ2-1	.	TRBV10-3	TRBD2	CAISEASGGSYNEQFF	TGTGCCATCAGTGAAGCTAGCGGGGGCTCCTACAATGAGCAGTTCTTC
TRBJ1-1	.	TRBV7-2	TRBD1	CASSAGQGTEAFF	TGTGCCAGCAGCGCGGGACAGGGGACTGAAGCTTTCTTT
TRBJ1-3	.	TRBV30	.	CAWALGDSGNTIYF	TGTGCCTGGGCCCTAGGGGACTCTGGAAACACCATATATTTT
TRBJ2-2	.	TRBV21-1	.	CASSKVGIQGGIVAGELFF	TGTGCCAGCAGCAAAGTGGGGATACAGGGGGGGATCGTGGCCGGGGAGCTGTTTTTT
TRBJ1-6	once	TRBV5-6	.	CASSFRQLESSPLHF	TGTGCCAGCAGCTTTCGACAGCTCGAGAGTTCACCCCTCCACTTT
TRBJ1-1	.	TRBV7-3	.	CASSARGAAEAFF	TGTGCCAGCAGCGCCCGGGGGGCGGCTGAAGCTTTCTTT
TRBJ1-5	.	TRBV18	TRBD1	CASSPGTGNLEPQHF	TGTGCCAGCTCACCGGGGACAGGGAATTTAGAGCCCCAGCATTTT
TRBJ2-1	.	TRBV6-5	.	CASSYSPGLVYEQFF	TGTGCCAGCAGTTACTCGCCCGGACTTGTCTATGAGCAGTTCTTC
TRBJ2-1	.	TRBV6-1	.	CASSGRDSQDEQFF	TGTGCCAGCAGTGGCCGGGACTCCCAGGATGAGCAGTTCTTC
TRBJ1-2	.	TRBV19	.	CASSLPTGTYGYTF	TGTGCCAGTAGTCTCCCGACGGGAACTTATGGCTACACCTTC